This T cell receptor beta chain was captured by sequencing in a study of blood T cell repertoires in COVID-19 (TCRdb year 2020). Regarding the research as a whole: Collaborator samples came from the United States, Italy and Spain and covered acute and convalescent phases of COVID-19. The repertoires were released in a freely available public database meant as a resource for research on the immune response to SARS-CoV-2. HLA class I and class II types, where available, came from metadata supplied by the sample provider rather than from assay-based typing. Deeply sampled blood TCRbeta repertoires from subjects exposed to, actively infected with, or recovered from COVID-19 were included in the dataset. Sample metadata almost always included a de-identified subject ID, COVID-19 status, age in years and sex. The material from the prospective study consisted of cDNA or gDNA derived from T cells, B-cell-depleted T cells, or PBMCs. Samples came from the ongoing ImmuneRACE study (first 160 participants) plus 1,254 subjects from 6 global collaborators. The paper as a whole reports these results and caveats: Clinical and demographic metadata were provided uncurated, with the amount varying by source and participant.

TCRbeta CDR3 regions were amplified from genomic DNA using the immunoSEQ Assay, a bias-controlled multiplex PCR. In the authors' own workflow: The number of nucleated cells in each sample was estimated by amplification of reference gene primers within the assay. To quantify the absolute abundance of each unique TCRbeta CDR3 rearrangement, sequence reads were collapsed and filtered. For each sample, productive Simpson clonality was calculated as the square root of Simpson's diversity index over productive rearrangements. Imported from immuneACCESS, the table was reduced by TCRdb to in-frame sequences with V and J called. These copies leave out some clones; in studies compared against another copy, an unresolved V gene accounts for under half, and the cause of the remainder is not known. V and J calls and clone size follow that table, whereas D and trimming were derived from the DNA. Here the sample has around 170,000 clones; 86% occur a single time. The leading ten clones occupy less than 3.5% of the sample.

Unmatched junction bases come to 1, with V trimmed by 1 base and J by 1 base. Measured from the cysteine to the phenylalanine, the CDR3 is 15 residues long. CDR3 DNA only is kept here, 45 bases in frame from base 1. Taken from the germline V gene, the CDR1 and CDR2 loops are MGHRA and YSYEKL. Each collaborating institution followed its own protocols to collect whole blood in K2EDTA tubes. Collaborator samples were shipped for TCRbeta analysis as frozen whole blood, isolated PBMCs, or DNA extracted from either sample type. Worth noting for this clone: Its antigen is currently not known. The record has no base qualities; no much larger clone is one base away.

This sequence originates from a woman in her twenties or thirties with active or convalescent COVID-19. In this chain, TRBV4-1 is recombined with TRBJ1-1; 9 middle bases align to TRBD1. Sequenced input: peripheral blood. The sequenced DNA is TGCGCCAGCAGCCAAGTGACAGGGGGGAACACTGAAGCTTTCTTT. The resulting protein is CASSQVTGGNTEAFF.